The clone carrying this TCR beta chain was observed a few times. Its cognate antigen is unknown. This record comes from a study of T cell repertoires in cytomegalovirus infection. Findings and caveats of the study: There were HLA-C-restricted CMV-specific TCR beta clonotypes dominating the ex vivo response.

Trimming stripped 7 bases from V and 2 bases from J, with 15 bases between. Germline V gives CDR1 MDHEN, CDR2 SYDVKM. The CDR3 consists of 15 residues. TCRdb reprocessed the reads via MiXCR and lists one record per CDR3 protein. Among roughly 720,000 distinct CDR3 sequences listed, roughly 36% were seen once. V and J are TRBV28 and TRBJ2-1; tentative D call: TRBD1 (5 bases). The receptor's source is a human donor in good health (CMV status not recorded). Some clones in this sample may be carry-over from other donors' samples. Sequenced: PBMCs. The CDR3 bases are TGTGCCAGCACCTGGCGGACATCCACCTACAATGAGCAGTTCTTC. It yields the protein CASTWRTSTYNEQFF.